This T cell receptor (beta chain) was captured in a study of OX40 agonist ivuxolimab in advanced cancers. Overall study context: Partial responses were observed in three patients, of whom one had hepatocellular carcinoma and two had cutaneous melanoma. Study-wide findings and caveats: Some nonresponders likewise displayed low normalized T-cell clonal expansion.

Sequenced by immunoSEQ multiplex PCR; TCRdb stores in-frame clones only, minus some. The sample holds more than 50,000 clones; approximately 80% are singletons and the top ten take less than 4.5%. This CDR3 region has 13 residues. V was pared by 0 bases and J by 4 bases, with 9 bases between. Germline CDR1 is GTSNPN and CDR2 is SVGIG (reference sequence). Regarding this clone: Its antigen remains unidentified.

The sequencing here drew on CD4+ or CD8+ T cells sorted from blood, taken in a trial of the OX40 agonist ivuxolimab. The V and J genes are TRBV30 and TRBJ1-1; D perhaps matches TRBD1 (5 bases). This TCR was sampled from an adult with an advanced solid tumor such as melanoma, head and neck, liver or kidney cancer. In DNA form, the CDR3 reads TGTGCCTGGAGTGTACGGGGGGGCACTGAAGCTTTCTTT. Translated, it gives CAWSVRGGTEAFF.